The 28 T cell receptor beta chains given below trace back to one sample, sequenced in a study of shared clonotypes between healthy human individuals. The naive CD8 subset, CD45RO-negative cells positively selected for CCR7, excluded terminally differentiated effector memory CD45RA+ cells. Generated by immunoSEQ multiplex PCR, the TCRdb table keeps only in-frame clones and is missing some. The table has roughly 1,800,000 clones, approximately 94% seen once. Sequenced sample: naive CD8+ T cells sorted from blood. These receptor sequences come from a man in his late teens or twenties in good health.

This chain joins TRBV6-1 and TRBJ2-5; D perhaps matches TRBD2 (7 bases). The V gene lost 1 base and the J gene lost 5 bases, with 23 bases spanning the gap. This CDR3 spans 18 amino acids. The germline V gene encodes CDR1 MNHNS and CDR2 SASEGT. The CDR3 is CASSEGRLNGGPLETQYF. As DNA, the CDR3 is TGTGCCAGCAGTGAAGGTAGGTTGAACGGGGGGCCGCTGGAGACCCAGTACTTC.

The V and J genes are TRBV4-1 and TRBJ2-1; perhaps TRBD1 as D (5 bases). The CDR3 runs to 14 residues. CDR1 is MGHRA and CDR2 is YSYEKL in the germline V gene. V was clipped by 0 bases and J by 7 bases, with 10 bases between them. CDR3 loop: CASSQDPTVNEQFF. Written as DNA, the CDR3 is TGCGCCAGCAGCCAAGACCCGACAGTAAATGAGCAGTTCTTC.

This chain links TRBV7-8 with TRBJ2-1; perhaps D is TRBD1 or TRBD2 (7 bases each). Germline CDR1 SGHVS, CDR2 FQNEAQ. Trimming took off 0 bases at V and 7 bases at J, with 28 bases between the two ends. The CDR3 has 20 residues. CDR3 DNA: TGTGCCAGCAGCTTAGCCGGGGGGCGACAGGGCCCCTCTCGGGGGAATGAGCAGTTCTTC. This translates into CASSLAGGRQGPSRGNEQFF. Together with reference TRBV7-8 and TRBJ2-1, the CDR3 gives the full variable domain: GAGVSQSPRYKVAKRGQDVALRCDPISGHVSLFWYQQALGQGPEFLTYFQNEAQLDKSGLPSDRFFAERPEGSVSTLKIQRTQQEDSAVYLCASSLAGGRQGPSRGNEQFFGPGTRLTVL.

V gene TRBV6-5 combines with J gene TRBJ2-7; TRBD2 matches at 7 bases. There are 14 residues in the CDR3. The V and J ends lost 2 bases and 3 bases, in that order; junction bases with no gene match: 4. Germline CDR1 is MNHEY and CDR2 is SVGAGI. CDR3 residues: CASSYRERDYEQYF. CDR3 in DNA: TGTGCCAGCAGTTACCGTGAGCGGGACTACGAGCAGTACTTC.

V usage is TRBV7-9 and J usage is TRBJ2-3; TRBD1 agrees at 7 bases. After removal of 5 bases from V and 1 base from J, the junction contained 9 bases not matched to a gene. There are 16 residues in the CDR3. Per the germline V gene, CDR1 is SEHNR and CDR2 is FQNEAQ (reference sequence). The CDR3 loop is CASSARQGYGTDTQYF. The CDR3 bases are TGTGCCAGCAGCGCGCGACAGGGCTACGGCACAGATACGCAGTATTTT.

CDR3 amino acids: CAWSVGQGYEQYF. The CDR3, as DNA: TGTGCCTGGAGTGTAGGACAGGGCTACGAGCAGTACTTC. This chain connects TRBV30 to TRBJ2-5; the match to TRBD1 covers 8 bases. Matching the DNA end better, TRBJ2-7 makes the J call doubtful. The CDR3 has 13 residues. The germline V gene has CDR1 GTSNPN and CDR2 SVGIG (reference sequence).

The chain is built from TRBV5-1 and TRBJ2-3; 12 bases fit TRBD2. V gave up 7 bases and J gave up 4 bases; unmatched junction bases: 10. The CDR3 consists of 16 residues. Germline CDR1 reads SGHRS; CDR2 reads YFSETQ. For the CDR3, the DNA is TGCGCCAGCCGACGGACTAGCGGGAATATTGCAGATACGCAGTATTTT. The encoded protein is CASRRTSGNIADTQYF.

Of note for this clone: Distinct nucleotide sequences in the sample also encode this CDR3. The chain employs TRBV6-5 and TRBJ2-7; no clear D. Trimming left V 2 bases short and J 2 bases short, with 7 bases between. CDR1 is MNHEY, CDR2 SVGAGI, per germline. The CDR3 length is 13 residues. The CDR3 loop reads CASSYGPTYEQYF. Written as DNA, the CDR3 is TGTGCCAGCAGTTACGGACCCACCTACGAGCAGTACTTC.

About this clone itself: The junction does not match germline at one end; this may be a read error. This chain connects TRBV4-1 to TRBJ2-7; 7 bases match TRBD1. The germline V gene encodes CDR1 MGHRA and CDR2 YSYEKL. The CDR3 runs 17 residues. CDR3 DNA sequence: TGCGCCAGCAGCCTAAATCCCCGGGACAGTTTCTCCCACGAGCAGTACTTC. Encoded protein: CASSLNPRDSFSHEQYF.

The rearrangement links TRBV19 to TRBJ1-1, with 8 nucleotides matching TRBD1. The CDR3 is 14 residues long. Trimming removed 3 bases from V and 6 bases from J; junction bases left unmatched: 6. From germline, CDR1 is LNHDA and CDR2 SQIVND (reference sequence). The CDR3 DNA follows: TGTGCCAGTAGTATTTTAGCAGGGGGCTCTGAAGCTTTCTTT. It specifies CASSILAGGSEAFF.

The V call is TRBV27, the J call TRBJ2-7; 11 bases map to TRBD1. The junction had 12 bases not matched to a gene; V was cut back by 5 bases and J by 3 bases. The CDR3 is 17 residues long. Per germline, CDR1 MNHEY and CDR2 SMNVEV (reference sequence). CDR3 sequence (DNA): TGTGCCAGCAGTACATCATTCGGGGACAGGGGGGTCTACGAGCAGTACTTC. Its translation: CASSTSFGDRGVYEQYF.

The chain employs TRBV19 and TRBJ2-7; 8 nucleotides line up with TRBD1. The CDR3 is 15 amino acids. Germline V CDR1 and CDR2: LNHDA, SQIVND (reference sequence). Trimming cost V 3 bases and J 2 bases; bases outside gene matches: 6. CDR3 nucleotides: TGTGCCAGTAGTATGGGGGACAGGTTCACCTACGAGCAGTACTTC. Amino acid sequence: CASSMGDRFTYEQYF.

The chain has TRBV5-4 and TRBJ2-3; 13 bases fit TRBD2. Germline CDR1 SGHNT, CDR2 YYREEE (reference sequence). The CDR3 runs to 16 residues. V gave up 3 bases and J gave up 2 bases; unmatched junction bases: 3. CDR3 nucleotides: TGTGCCAGCAGCTGGGGGACTAGCGGGGTCACAGATACGCAGTATTTT. Translation gives CASSWGTSGVTDTQYF.

The count of this clone is one. This chain joins TRBV6-1 and TRBJ2-3; weak D call: TRBD1 (6 bases). Trimming took 6 bases from V and 2 from J, leaving 9 bases between them. The CDR3 is made up of 13 amino acids. Germline V CDR1 and CDR2: MNHNS, SASEGT. CDR3 nucleotide sequence: TGTGCCAGCAGGGACAGCACCACAGATACGCAGTATTTT. Its protein product is CASRDSTTDTQYF.

V is TRBV30 and J is TRBJ2-1; D is uncertain. V lost 1 base and J lost 7, with 11 bases in between. Germline lookup yields CDR1 GTSNPN and CDR2 SVGIG (reference sequence). This CDR3 has 13 amino acids. The CDR3 here is CAWSGVSENEQFF. Here the CDR3 DNA reads TGTGCCTGGAGTGGTGTCAGTGAAAATGAGCAGTTCTTC.

This clone appeared a single time. This chain uses TRBV6-1 with TRBJ2-3, with D perhaps TRBD2 (5 bases). CDR1 and CDR2 (germline): MNHNS, SASEGT. The CDR3 sequence is 18 residues long. The V end was cut by 3 bases, the J end by 6 bases, with 25 bases between. CDR3 nucleotide sequence: TGTGCCAGCAGTGACGGACTGCAAAATCACCCCACAACGGATACGCAGTATTTT. Its protein is CASSDGLQNHPTTDTQYF.

The gene calls are TRBV5-6 and TRBJ2-5; TRBD2 agrees at 11 bases. Per the germline V gene, CDR1 is SGHDT and CDR2 is YYEEEE. This CDR3 is built from 17 residues. V was clipped by 0 bases and J by 5 bases; unmatched bases: 9. The CDR3 region has the DNA TGTGCCAGCAGCTTGGTACTAGCGGGGGACCCTGTCGAGACCCAGTACTTC. It encodes CASSLVLAGDPVETQYF.

Notes on this clone: Other DNA sequences of this sample code for an identical CDR3. V is TRBV27 and J is TRBJ1-5; D gene uncertain. Trimming cost V 2 bases and J 1 base, with 6 bases left between them. Germline V gene sequence: CDR1 MNHEY, CDR2 SMNVEV (reference sequence). This CDR3 region has 14 residues. CDR3 in DNA: TGTGCCAGCAGTTTACGGGGAAGCAATCAGCCCCAGCATTTT. This codes for CASSLRGSNQPQHF.

The chain joins TRBV6-1 to TRBJ2-7, with 7 bases matching TRBD2. CDR3 length equals 12 residues. Germline-derived CDR1 and CDR2 are MNHNS and SASEGT. J lost 7 bases, V lost 3 bases, and 3 bases had no gene match. CDR3 coding DNA: TGTGCCAGCAGTGATCGGGGGGAAGAGCAGTACTTC. Translating it yields CASSDRGEEQYF.

J is TRBJ2-5 and V is TRBV19; the D gene could be TRBD1 or TRBD2 (5 bases each). V was cut by 5 bases and J by 1 base, with 17 bases left in between. Germline V gene sequence: CDR1 LNHDA, CDR2 SQIVND (reference sequence). CDR3 length: 16 residues. The CDR3 sequence: CASSPSREGVQETQYF. The CDR3 DNA reads TGTGCCAGTAGTCCTAGCAGGGAAGGGGTCCAAGAGACCCAGTACTTC.

A note on this clone: In the same sample, other DNA sequences code for this CDR3. This sequence joins TRBV29-1 and TRBJ2-5; D perhaps matches TRBD2 (6 bases). This CDR3 contains 12 residues. V lost 3 bases and J 5 bases, leaving 10 bases between the germline ends. Germline loops: CDR1 SQVTM, CDR2 ANQGSEA. The CDR3 DNA is TGCAGCGTTGATCCTGGGAGGGAGACCCAGTACTTC. Its translation is CSVDPGRETQYF.

The rearrangement links TRBV5-5 to TRBJ2-7; TRBD1 or TRBD2 may be the D gene (5 bases each). CDR3 length equals 15 residues. Trimming cost V 1 base and J 3 bases, with 14 bases left between them. CDR1 is SGHKS, CDR2 YYEKEE, per germline (reference sequence). The CDR3 region has the DNA TGTGCCAGCAGCTTGTGGGACGGAGGCTTCTACGAGCAGTACTTC. Its translation: CASSLWDGGFYEQYF.

The table lists this clone with a count of one. The V and J genes are TRBV27 and TRBJ2-7; 10 bases are a match to TRBD2. The CDR3 consists of 16 residues. After removal of 5 bases from V and 2 bases from J, the junction contained 9 bases not matched to a gene. Germline CDR1 MNHEY, CDR2 SMNVEV (reference sequence). Here the CDR3 DNA reads TGTGCCAGCAGTAGTTCCGGGACTAGCGTTACCTACGAGCAGTACTTC. Protein sequence: CASSSSGTSVTYEQYF.

The chain couples TRBV27 to TRBJ1-1, with D perhaps matching TRBD1 (6 bases). CDR3 length equals 14 residues. The germline gives CDR1 MNHEY, CDR2 SMNVEV (reference sequence). V lost 1 base, J lost 8 bases, and 14 bases lay in between. The CDR3 spells CASSLWYRAQEAFF. CDR3 sequence (DNA): TGTGCCAGCAGTTTATGGTACAGGGCTCAGGAAGCTTTCTTT.

The rearrangement links TRBV9 to TRBJ1-1; D possibly corresponds to TRBD1 (6 bases). CDR3 length: 15 residues. V was pared by 1 base and J by 3 bases, with 13 bases between. Germline CDR1 and CDR2: SGDLS and YYNGEE. CDR3 DNA sequence: TGTGCCAGCAGCGTAAAGGGGGATTATGACACTGAAGCTTTCTTT. Protein sequence: CASSVKGDYDTEAFF.

The chain is built from TRBV7-9 and TRBJ1-1; D ambiguous. The V end lost 5 bases, the J end lost 6 bases, and 10 bases lay between the germline ends. This CDR3 is 12 amino acids long. Looked up from germline, CDR1 is SEHNR and CDR2 is FQNEAQ (reference sequence). CDR3 bases: TGTGCCAGCAGCCGGGCGCTACCTGAAGCTTTCTTT. Translation gives CASSRALPEAFF.

Remarks on this clone: Other nucleotide sequences from this sample produce the same CDR3. This rearrangement joins TRBV2 to TRBJ2-1; D is unclear. Germline CDR1 reads SNHLY; CDR2 reads FYNNEI. This CDR3 region has 15 residues. Trimming removed 1 base from V and 4 bases from J, with 11 bases in between. CDR3 in amino acids: CASSEDGVSYNEQFF. CDR3 coding DNA: TGTGCCAGCAGTGAAGATGGGGTCTCGTACAATGAGCAGTTCTTC.

In this sample, this clone turned up once. The rearrangement joins TRBV7-9 to TRBJ2-5; 9 bases agree with TRBD1. The CDR3 contains 16 residues. Unmatched junction bases numbered 9, after V lost 5 bases and J lost 2 bases. Per germline, CDR1 SEHNR and CDR2 FQNEAQ (reference sequence). The CDR3 bases are TGTGCCAGCAGCCCCAGCCGGGGACAGGGTCAAGAGACCCAGTACTTC. It yields the protein CASSPSRGQGQETQYF. The complete variable domain, with remaining parts taken from reference TRBV7-9 and TRBJ2-5, reads DTGVSQNPRHKITKRGQNVTFRCDPISEHNRLYWYRQTLGQGPEFLTYFQNEAQLEKSRLLSDRFSAERPKGSFSTLEIQRTEQGDSAMYLCASSPSRGQGQETQYFGPGTRLLVL.